This T cell receptor beta chain was documented in a study of CD8 T cells in ankylosing spondylitis. 5'-RACE, quantitative and with molecular barcodes, yielded the TCR beta libraries. TCRdb redid the calling of the 5' RACE reads with MiXCR, one entry per CDR3 protein. The sample yields about 260,000 distinct CDR3 sequences, around 20% seen once. The study, taken as a whole, reports: Within ankylosing spondylitis blood, a TCR beta motif made up of several highly homologous variants appeared to be characteristic. Several of the motif variants were reported before in synovial fluid and blood from reactive arthritis. Matched ankylosing spondylitis synovial fluid reportedly showed significant enrichment of disease-linked clones.

For this clonotype: The antigen is not known.

CDR1 is MNHEY, CDR2 SVGEGT, per germline. The CDR3 is made up of 15 amino acids. Trimming pared 2 bases from V and 4 bases from J, leaving 14 bases between. Sequenced input: blood, either unsorted or a sorted T cell fraction (not recorded which). This receptor was obtained from a male donor with ankylosing spondylitis or in good health (not recorded which). The chain couples TRBV6-2 or TRBV6-3 to TRBJ1-2; no definite D call. The CDR3 region is CASSYDWQAIYGYTF. The CDR3 nucleotides are TGTGCCAGCAGTTACGATTGGCAGGCTATCTATGGCTACACCTTC.